This entry lists 31 T cell receptor beta chains sequenced from one sample in a study of cytomegalovirus exposure and HLA in healthy donors. With 60 Vbeta and 13 Jbeta primers, the PCR was carried out. The data were produced by immunoSEQ multiplex PCR, yet TCRdb's version contains in-frame clones alone and is incomplete. This table lists fewer than 100,000 clones. The source material was PBMCs. The receptors shown here come from a man aged 50-60 years in good health and CMV-seronegative.

This rearrangement joins TRBV9 to TRBJ2-2, with 7 bases that match TRBD1. The CDR3 is 15 residues long. CDR1 and CDR2 (germline): SGDLS, YYNGEE. Losses at the gene ends were 0 bases for V and 4 bases for J; bases not matched to a gene: 3. The CDR3 DNA follows: TGTGCCAGCAGCGTAGACCAGGGGGTCACCGGGGAGCTGTTTTTT. This codes for CASSVDQGVTGELFF.

The rearrangement joins TRBV6-5 to TRBJ1-2; perhaps TRBD1 as D (6 bases). CDR3 size: 12 residues. The germline CDR1 and CDR2 sequences are MNHEY and SVGAGI. V was shortened by 7 bases and J by 2 bases, with 8 bases between the two germline ends. The CDR3 nucleotides are TGTGCCAGCACGGACAGAAACTATGGCTACACCTTC. This sequence encodes CASTDRNYGYTF.

The genes are TRBV4-1 and TRBJ2-4, with D maybe TRBD1 (6 bases). Between the trimmed V and J ends, which lost 2 bases and 0 bases, there was a span of 14 bases. There are 17 residues in the CDR3. CDR1 and CDR2 (germline): MGHRA, YSYEKL. The CDR3 sequence is CASSQKGTPIAKNIQYF. The CDR3 DNA follows: TGCGCCAGCAGCCAAAAGGGGACACCAATAGCCAAAAACATTCAGTACTTC.

The V and J genes are TRBV7-3 and TRBJ2-1, with TRBD2 identical over 7 bases. Germline values: CDR1 SGHTA, CDR2 FQGTGA. Trimming removed 4 bases from V and 0 bases from J; junction bases left unmatched: 6. The length of the CDR3 is 16 residues. The CDR3 region has the DNA TGTGCCAGCAGCTATCGCGGGGGTGGCTCCTACAATGAGCAGTTCTTC. Translation gives CASSYRGGGSYNEQFF. Supplemented by reference TRBV7-3 and TRBJ2-1, the full variable domain reads GAGVSQTPSNKVTEKGKYVELRCDPISGHTALYWYRQSLGQGPEFLIYFQGTGAADDSGLPNDRFFAVRPEGSVSTLKIQRTERGDSAVYLCASSYRGGGSYNEQFFGPGTRLTVL.

The chain carries TRBV6-5 and TRBJ1-6; tentative D call: TRBD1 (6 bases). Germline loops: CDR1 MNHEY, CDR2 SVGAGI. V shed 8 bases and J shed 9 bases, with 17 bases lying between them. This CDR3 spans 14 amino acids. For the CDR3, the DNA is TGTGCCAGCGCAGTACAGGGAATTTCTTCACCCCTCCACTTT. As protein: CASAVQGISSPLHF.

The genes are TRBV15 and TRBJ1-5, with 7 bases identical to TRBD1. The CDR3 is made up of 15 amino acids. In germline, CDR1 is LNHNV, CDR2 YYDKDF (reference sequence). V shed 0 bases, J shed 6 bases, and the junction held 5 bases outside the gene matches. This CDR3 reads CATSREDRVGQPQHF. CDR3 coding DNA: TGTGCCACCAGCAGAGAAGACAGGGTTGGTCAGCCCCAGCATTTT. Full variable domain (missing parts from reference TRBV15 and TRBJ1-5): DAMVIQNPRYQVTQFGKPVTLSCSQTLNHNVMYWYQQKSSQAPKLLFHYYDKDFNNEADTPDNFQSRRPNTSFCFLDIRSPGLGDTAMYLCATSREDRVGQPQHFGDGTRLSIL.

J is TRBJ1-6 and V is TRBV9; the D gene is possibly TRBD1 (5 bases). The CDR3 spans 17 residues. Trimming pared 0 bases from V and 5 bases from J, leaving 15 bases between. The germline CDR1 and CDR2 sequences are SGDLS and YYNGEE. CDR3 sequence: CASSVEQAPRNNSPLHF. The CDR3, as DNA: TGTGCCAGCAGCGTAGAACAGGCCCCCCGTAATAATTCACCCCTCCACTTT.

The chain carries TRBV7-2 and TRBJ2-1; maybe TRBD2 (7 bases). Germline-derived CDR1 and CDR2 are SGHTA and FQGNSA. The CDR3 covers 14 residues. With 0 bases removed from V and 7 bases from J, the gap between germline ends came to 10 bases. CDR3 DNA sequence: TGTGCCAGCAGCTTAGCGGGGGGGCGTAATGAGCAGTTCTTC. Translation gives CASSLAGGRNEQFF.

V gene TRBV28 combines with J gene TRBJ1-2, with 8 bases matching TRBD1. V lost 5 bases and J lost 2; bases outside the gene matches: 7. The CDR3 is 15 amino acids. The V gene's germline CDR1 is MDHEN and CDR2 SYDVKM. The CDR3 protein is CASSLGQGRNYGYTF. DNA for the CDR3: TGTGCCAGCAGTCTCGGACAGGGACGAAACTATGGCTACACCTTC.

The chain employs TRBV13 and TRBJ2-3, with D maybe TRBD1 (5 bases). The CDR3 runs to 14 residues. From germline, CDR1 is PRHDT and CDR2 FYEKMQ (reference sequence). Trimming removed 2 bases from V and 1 base from J, with 7 bases in between. The CDR3: CASSLTRGTDTQYF. The DNA of the CDR3 is TGTGCCAGCAGCTTAACCAGGGGCACAGATACGCAGTATTTT.

J is TRBJ1-1 and V is TRBV5-1; D possibly corresponds to TRBD1 (5 bases). Germline CDR1 reads SGHRS; CDR2 reads YFSETQ. This CDR3 is built from 15 residues. The V and J ends lost 2 bases and 0 bases respectively, with 11 bases between them. The CDR3, as DNA: TGCGCCAGCAGCTTTGACGACAGAATGAACACTGAAGCTTTCTTT. As protein: CASSFDDRMNTEAFF.

The chain is built from TRBV7-3 and TRBJ2-1, with D perhaps TRBD2 (6 bases). Germline lookup yields CDR1 SGHTA and CDR2 FQGTGA. This CDR3 comprises 15 residues. V was clipped by 4 bases and J by 3 bases, with 13 bases between them. The CDR3 nucleotides are TGTGCCAGCAGCTCCGCGGGGTCAGGCTACAATGAGCAGTTCTTC. It is translated as CASSSAGSGYNEQFF.

This sequence joins TRBV29-1 and TRBJ1-2, with TRBD1 identical over 7 bases. Trimming cost V 6 bases and J 8 bases; bases outside gene matches: 9. The germline V gene encodes CDR1 SQVTM and CDR2 ANQGSEA. CDR3 length: 12 residues. The DNA for the CDR3 is TGCAGCGTCCCCACAGGGGACGGCGGCTACACCTTC. Translating gives CSVPTGDGGYTF.

Concerning this clone: Other nucleotide sequences from this sample produce the same CDR3. The chain links TRBV2 to TRBJ1-5; D possibly corresponds to TRBD1 (5 bases). The CDR3 runs 13 residues. Germline V gives CDR1 SNHLY, CDR2 FYNNEI. Trimming cost V 6 bases and J 6 bases, with 12 bases left between them. The CDR3 is CASRHDSGQPQHF. The CDR3, as DNA: TGTGCCAGCAGACATGACAGTGGTCAGCCCCAGCATTTT. Complete variable domain (other parts from reference TRBV2 and TRBJ1-5): EPEVTQTPSHQVTQMGQEVILRCVPISNHLYFYWYRQILGQKVEFLVSFYNNEISEKSEIFDDQFSVERPDGSNFTLKIRSTKLEDSAMYFCASRHDSGQPQHFGDGTRLSIL.

The V call is TRBV4-1, the J call TRBJ2-5; 7 nucleotides align to TRBD1. Germline CDR1 reads MGHRA; CDR2 reads YSYEKL. This CDR3 contains 14 residues. V lost 3 bases and J lost 4; bases outside the gene matches: 5. The CDR3 DNA follows: TGCGCCAGCAGCCACCATAGGGGGCGAGAGACCCAGTACTTC. Translating it yields CASSHHRGRETQYF.

This chain connects TRBV18 to TRBJ2-7; D may be TRBD1 (5 bases). The CDR3 consists of 14 residues. Germline V gene lookup returns CDR1 KGHSH and CDR2 LQKENI. V lost 2 bases and J 3 bases, leaving 11 bases between the germline ends. In DNA form, the CDR3 reads TGTGCCAGCTCACCAGGGGCAGGGAACTACGAGCAGTACTTC. Protein sequence: CASSPGAGNYEQYF.

This chain connects TRBV5-1 to TRBJ1-1; TRBD1 matches 7 bases. This CDR3 comprises 14 residues. Germline assignment: CDR1 SGHRS and CDR2 YFSETQ. Germline trimming cut 3 bases from V and 5 bases from J; bases unmatched to any gene: 7. The CDR3 DNA is TGCGCCAGCAGCTCAATCCACAGGGGTACTGAAGCTTTCTTT. Amino acids: CASSSIHRGTEAFF.

The chain employs TRBV11-1 and TRBJ2-3; 7 bases match TRBD2. The CDR3 consists of 15 residues. V lost 6 bases and J lost 0; bases outside the gene matches: 6. CDR1 and CDR2 from the germline V gene are SGHAT and FQDESV (reference sequence). The CDR3 loop is CASSQGLSSTDTQYF. The DNA of the CDR3 is TGTGCCAGCAGTCAGGGACTATCTAGCACAGATACGCAGTATTTT.

The chain is built from TRBV19 and TRBJ2-3; TRBD1 matches 9 bases. This CDR3 has 15 amino acids. The germline V gene has CDR1 LNHDA and CDR2 SQIVND (reference sequence). The V and J ends lost 6 bases and 4 bases, in that order; junction bases with no gene match: 8. Here the CDR3 reads CASRSSGQGSDTQYF. DNA for the CDR3: TGTGCCAGTAGGTCCAGTGGACAGGGGTCAGATACGCAGTATTTT.

The chain joins TRBV19 to TRBJ1-4; 7 bases align to TRBD1. J lost 5 bases, V lost 3 bases, and 6 bases had no gene match. Germline-derived CDR1 and CDR2 are LNHDA and SQIVND (reference sequence). The CDR3 consists of 15 residues. DNA for the CDR3: TGTGCCAGTAGTATCTCGAGGGGGCCCAATGAAAAACTGTTTTTT. Translating it yields CASSISRGPNEKLFF.

The chain joins TRBV7-6 to TRBJ2-1; no clear D. V shed 2 bases and J shed 8 bases, with 16 bases lying between them. There are 15 residues in the CDR3. The germline V gene has CDR1 SGHVS and CDR2 FNYEAQ. As DNA, the CDR3 is TGTGCCAGCAGCTTAAATGGCCCCACACACGATGAGCAGTTCTTC. This translates into CASSLNGPTHDEQFF.

Comments on this clone: The junction does not match germline at one end; this may be a read error. The chain employs TRBV7-7 and TRBJ2-7; D might be TRBD2 (6 bases). This CDR3 contains 15 residues. Germline CDR1 reads SSHAT; CDR2 reads FNYEAQ (reference sequence). This CDR3 reads CASSLGYGSPYEQYF. CDR3 bases: TGTGCTAGCAGCTTAGGTTACGGGAGTCCCTACGAGCAGTACTTC.

The chain couples TRBV5-4 to TRBJ2-1, with TRBD2 identical over 13 bases. V lost 2 bases, J lost 3 bases, and 2 bases stayed unmatched. The length of the CDR3 is 16 residues. Germline CDR1 SGHNT, CDR2 YYREEE (reference sequence). This CDR3 reads CASSLGTSGDYNEQFF. In DNA, the CDR3 is TGTGCCAGCAGCTTAGGGACTAGCGGGGACTACAATGAGCAGTTCTTC. The full variable domain, its missing parts supplied by reference TRBV5-4 and TRBJ2-1, is ETGVTQSPTHLIKTRGQQVTLRCSSQSGHNTVSWYQQALGQGPQFIFQYYREEENGRGNFPPRFSGLQFPNYSSELNVNALELDDSALYLCASSLGTSGDYNEQFFGPGTRLTVL.

The V and J genes are TRBV10-3 and TRBJ1-6; a possible D gene is TRBD1 (6 bases). Germline V gives CDR1 ENHRY, CDR2 SYGVKD. The CDR3 loop spans 13 amino acids. With 6 bases removed from V and 10 bases from J, the gap between germline ends came to 13 bases. This CDR3 is CAIRAGAGSPLHF. The CDR3 DNA follows: TGTGCCATCAGGGCGGGGGCCGGGTCACCCCTCCACTTT.

This chain joins TRBV10-3 and TRBJ1-1; D unresolved. The V and J ends lost 7 bases and 0 bases respectively, with 9 bases between them. This CDR3 spans 13 amino acids. CDR1 is ENHRY and CDR2 is SYGVKD in the germline V gene. The CDR3 DNA is TGTGCCATCACCCAACAAGTGAACACTGAAGCTTTCTTT. Translating it yields CAITQQVNTEAFF.

The chain recombines TRBV7-2 with TRBJ1-2; 10 bases fit TRBD1. Germline assignment: CDR1 SGHTA and CDR2 FQGNSA. The CDR3 runs to 14 residues. The trim removed 5 bases at V and 4 bases at J, leaving 4 bases unmatched. The DNA of the CDR3 is TGTGCCAGCAGCCCCGGACAGGGGGGCTATGGCTACACCTTC. It codes for CASSPGQGGYGYTF. The complete variable domain, with remaining parts taken from reference TRBV7-2 and TRBJ1-2, reads GAGVSQSPSNKVTEKGKDVELRCDPISGHTALYWYRQSLGQGLEFLIYFQGNSAPDKSGLPSDRFSAERTGGSVSTLTIQRTQQEDSAVYLCASSPGQGGYGYTFGSGTRLTVV.

V gene TRBV4-1 combines with J gene TRBJ1-5, with 9 positions matching TRBD1. V shed 4 bases, J shed 6 bases, and the junction held 7 bases outside the gene matches. CDR1 MGHRA and CDR2 YSYEKL come from the germline V gene. This CDR3 has 15 residues. CDR3 amino acids: CASSLDRGFGQPQHF. The CDR3 DNA is TGCGCCAGCAGCCTTGACAGGGGGTTTGGTCAGCCCCAGCATTTT.

J is TRBJ2-3 and V is TRBV7-3, with 10 bases identical to TRBD2. J was trimmed by 2 bases and V by 5 bases; bases with no gene match: 4. The CDR3 is made up of 15 amino acids. Germline V gene sequence: CDR1 SGHTA, CDR2 FQGTGA. The CDR3 nucleotides are TGTGCCAGCAGCCCGACTAGCGGGTTCACAGATACGCAGTATTTT. Its protein product is CASSPTSGFTDTQYF.

The chain employs TRBV5-4 and TRBJ2-1, with D unresolved. V was trimmed by 0 bases and J by 0 bases, leaving 10 bases between them. Per the germline V gene, CDR1 is SGHNT and CDR2 is YYREEE (reference sequence). The CDR3 sequence is 16 residues long. The CDR3 spells CASSLGTSRSYNEQFF. The DNA of the CDR3 is TGTGCCAGCAGCTTGGGAACTTCCCGCTCCTACAATGAGCAGTTCTTC. Full variable domain (outside the CDR3, taken from reference TRBV5-4 and TRBJ2-1): ETGVTQSPTHLIKTRGQQVTLRCSSQSGHNTVSWYQQALGQGPQFIFQYYREEENGRGNFPPRFSGLQFPNYSSELNVNALELDDSALYLCASSLGTSRSYNEQFFGPGTRLTVL.

The J gene is TRBJ1-5, the V gene TRBV7-2; 7 bases line up with TRBD1. CDR1 is SGHTA, CDR2 FQGNSA, per germline. The CDR3 covers 14 residues. Trimming removed 3 bases from V and 7 bases from J; junction bases left unmatched: 6. The DNA of the CDR3 is TGTGCCAGCAGCTTTATGGGACAGATGCAGCCCCAGCATTTT. It encodes CASSFMGQMQPQHF.

The chain recombines TRBV5-1 with TRBJ1-4; tentatively, D is TRBD1 (5 bases). The CDR3 runs 13 residues. The V gene lost 0 bases and the J gene lost 8 bases, with 8 bases spanning the gap. From germline, CDR1 is SGHRS and CDR2 YFSETQ. The CDR3 here is CASSLEQEEKLFF. The CDR3, as DNA: TGCGCCAGCAGCTTGGAACAGGAGGAAAAACTGTTTTTT.